Reported below is one TCR beta chain. The record originates from a study of blood T cell repertoires in COVID-19. Whole-study context: Samples of COVID-19 (acute and convalescent) were obtained from the United States, Italy and Spain.

The CDR3 has 15 amino acids. Trimming removed 3 bases from V and 3 bases from J; junction bases left unmatched: 4. Germline loops: CDR1 SGHNT, CDR2 YYREEE (reference sequence). The assay was immunoSEQ multiplex PCR, and TCRdb's table has in-frame clones only and misses some. The data show some 80,000 clones, roughly four fifths seen once. This chain links TRBV5-4 with TRBJ2-3; TRBD1 agrees at 10 bases. This TCR derives from a woman in her 70s with acute or convalescent COVID-19. Material: peripheral blood. In nucleotides, the CDR3 is TGTGCCAGCAGCTCAAGGACAGGGGGAACAGATACGCAGTATTTT. Its protein is CASSSRTGGTDTQYF.